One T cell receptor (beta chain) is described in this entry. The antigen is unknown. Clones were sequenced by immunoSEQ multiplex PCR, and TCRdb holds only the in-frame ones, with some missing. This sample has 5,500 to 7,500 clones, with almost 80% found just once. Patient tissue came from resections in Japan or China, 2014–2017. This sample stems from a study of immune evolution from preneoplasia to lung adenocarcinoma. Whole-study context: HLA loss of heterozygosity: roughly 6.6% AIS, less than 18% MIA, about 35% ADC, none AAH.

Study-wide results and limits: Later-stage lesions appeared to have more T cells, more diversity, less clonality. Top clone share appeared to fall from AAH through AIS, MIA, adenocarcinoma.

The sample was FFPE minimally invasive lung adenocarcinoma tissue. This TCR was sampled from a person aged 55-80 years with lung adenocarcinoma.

In DNA, the CDR3 is TGTGCCAGCGGTTCGGATAACTATGGCTACACCTTC. Translating gives CASGSDNYGYTF. The chain has TRBV2 and TRBJ1-2, with D hard to call. V was trimmed by 8 bases and J by 1 base, leaving 8 bases between them. Germline V gene data show CDR1 as SNHLY and CDR2 as FYNNEI. The CDR3 has 12 residues.